The 29 T cell receptor beta chains listed next were all sequenced from one sample in a study of OX40 agonist ivuxolimab in advanced cancers. Method: immunoSEQ multiplex PCR; TCRdb's copy keeps in-frame clones and lacks some. The repertoire consists of roughly 14,000 clones, with 80% occurring once and the leading ten covering roughly 18%. Sequencing was performed on CD4+ or CD8+ T cells sorted from blood, taken in a trial of the OX40 agonist ivuxolimab. Receptor source: an adult with an advanced solid tumor such as melanoma, head and neck, liver or kidney cancer.

This clone was counted a few times. V gene TRBV6-1 combines with J gene TRBJ1-5, with a weak D call TRBD1 (6 bases). Germline V CDR1 and CDR2: MNHNS, SASEGT. The CDR3 has 15 residues. The V and J ends lost 4 bases and 6 bases respectively, with 16 bases between them. CDR3 DNA: TGTGCCAGCAGTGTATCACAGGGAGGGAGTCAGCCCCAGCATTTT. Its translation: CASSVSQGGSQPQHF.

The rearrangement links TRBV7-9 to TRBJ2-7; TRBD2 aligns across 8 bases. The trim removed 1 base at V and 13 bases at J, leaving 6 bases unmatched. The length of the CDR3 is 12 residues. CDR1 and CDR2 from the germline V gene are SEHNR and FQNEAQ (reference sequence). The CDR3 is CASSLGLAGLYF. CDR3 bases: TGTGCCAGCAGCTTAGGGCTAGCGGGCCTCTACTTC.

This chain connects TRBV30 to TRBJ2-1; D unclear. Germline-derived CDR1 and CDR2 are GTSNPN and SVGIG (reference sequence). V was shortened by 8 bases and J by 6 bases, with 11 bases between the two germline ends. The CDR3 runs 11 residues. CDR3 bases: TGTGCCAGCAGTGTAGTCAATGAGCAGTTCTTC. This gives the protein CASSVVNEQFF.

This clone was recorded a few times. This chain joins TRBV19 and TRBJ2-3, with 8 bases aligning to TRBD2. Germline assignment: CDR1 LNHDA and CDR2 SQIVND (reference sequence). The CDR3 loop spans 15 amino acids. V dropped 4 bases and J dropped 1; count of bases not matched to a gene: 4. The CDR3 protein is CASSSWREGTDTQYF. Written as DNA, the CDR3 is TGTGCCAGTAGTAGTTGGCGGGAGGGCACAGATACGCAGTATTTT.

This chain links TRBV7-4 with TRBJ2-7; the D is unclear. The V end lost 2 bases, the J end lost 7 bases, and 6 bases lay between the germline ends. This CDR3 has 11 residues. The germline V gene has CDR1 SGHVT and CDR2 SQSDAQ. CDR3 amino acids: CASSLSQEQYF. CDR3 bases: TGTGCCAGCAGCTTAAGTCAGGAGCAGTACTTC.

The CDR3 loop is CASSFPLGGNSYNEQFF. CDR3 bases: TGTGCCAGCAGCTTTCCCCTAGGCGGGAACTCCTACAATGAGCAGTTCTTC. The rearrangement uses TRBV7-9 and TRBJ2-1; D possibly corresponds to TRBD2 (6 bases). V lost 3 bases, J lost 0 bases, and 15 bases lay in between. Germline V CDR1 and CDR2: SEHNR, FQNEAQ (reference sequence). This CDR3 has 17 residues.

The rearrangement joins TRBV7-9 to TRBJ1-2, with D unresolved. Looked up from germline, CDR1 is SEHNR and CDR2 is FQNEAQ (reference sequence). V lost 3 bases and J 6 bases, leaving 17 bases between the germline ends. This CDR3 has 15 residues. The CDR3 DNA reads as TGTGCCAGCAGCTTTATTCCCAGTGCCGGCGATGGCTACACCTTC. It is translated as CASSFIPSAGDGYTF.

The chain is built from TRBV6-6 and TRBJ1-2; 9 bases are shared with TRBD1. Germline CDR1 and CDR2: MNHNY and SVGAGI (reference sequence). J gave up 4 bases and V 7 bases, and 10 bases lay outside the gene matches. The CDR3 totals 15 residues. The CDR3 reads CASTLGQGFRYGYTF. CDR3 sequence (DNA): TGTGCCAGCACCCTGGGACAGGGATTCCGCTATGGCTACACCTTC.

The CDR3 here is CASSLAGGPYEQYF. The CDR3 nucleotides read TGTGCCAGCAGCTTAGCGGGCGGCCCCTACGAGCAGTACTTC. V and J are TRBV11-1 and TRBJ2-7; no clear D gene. V was clipped by 0 bases and J by 2 bases, with 8 bases between them. CDR3 length: 14 residues. CDR1 and CDR2 (germline): SGHAT, FQDESV (reference sequence). The variable domain in full, completed from reference TRBV11-1 and TRBJ2-7, reads EAEVAQSPRYKITEKSQAVAFWCDPISGHATLYWYRQILGQGPELLVQFQDESVVDDSQLPKDRFSAERLKGVDSTLKIQPAELGDSAMYLCASSLAGGPYEQYFGPGTRLTVT.

The chain joins TRBV6-5 to TRBJ2-2; TRBD1 matches at 9 bases. The CDR3 is 15 amino acids. The germline gives CDR1 MNHEY, CDR2 SVGAGI. The J segment lost 4 bases and the V segment lost 6 bases, leaving 6 bases of the junction unmatched. CDR3 sequence (DNA): TGTGCCAGCAGGCCCCCGGGACAGGGCACCGGGGAGCTGTTTTTT. Protein product: CASRPPGQGTGELFF.

This sequence joins TRBV4-3 and TRBJ2-6; either TRBD1 or TRBD2 may fit D (5 bases each). CDR3 size: 16 residues. Germline V gene lookup returns CDR1 LGHNA and CDR2 YSLEER. V dropped 1 base and J dropped 0 bases, with 7 bases sitting between them. The CDR3 DNA follows: TGCGCCAGCAGCCAAGGGGACGGCTCTGGGGCCAACGTCCTGACTTTC. Translated, it gives CASSQGDGSGANVLTF.

V is TRBV19 and J is TRBJ1-4, with TRBD1 identical over 7 bases. Germline V gives CDR1 LNHDA, CDR2 SQIVND (reference sequence). Germline trimming cut 3 bases from V and 1 base from J; bases unmatched to any gene: 8. This CDR3 is 17 amino acids long. Here the CDR3 reads CASSMSGTAETNEKLFF. In nucleotides, the CDR3 is TGTGCCAGTAGTATGTCCGGGACAGCCGAAACTAATGAAAAACTGTTTTTT. Combining the CDR3 with reference TRBV19 and TRBJ1-4 gives the whole variable domain DGGITQSPKYLFRKEGQNVTLSCEQNLNHDAMYWYRQDPGQGLRLIYYSQIVNDFQKGDIAEGYSVSREKKESFPLTVTSAQKNPTAFYLCASSMSGTAETNEKLFFGSGTQLSVL.

The rearrangement links TRBV10-3 to TRBJ2-5; 9 bases align to TRBD2. Germline values: CDR1 ENHRY, CDR2 SYGVKD. Trimming cost V 0 bases and J 2 bases; bases outside gene matches: 7. The CDR3 sequence is 17 residues long. CDR3 protein: CAISESLAGVVQETQYF. Written as DNA, the CDR3 is TGTGCCATCAGTGAGTCTTTAGCGGGGGTTGTACAAGAGACCCAGTACTTC.

The chain has TRBV2 and TRBJ1-4; no clear D gene. CDR3 length: 16 amino acids. CDR1 is SNHLY and CDR2 is FYNNEI in the germline V gene. Deletions cut 11 bases from V and 0 bases from J, with 19 bases between. The CDR3 spells CAEPGGRYSTNEKLFF. The CDR3 DNA sequence: TGTGCCGAACCCGGCGGCCGCTATTCAACTAATGAAAAACTGTTTTTT.

The rearrangement joins TRBV27 to TRBJ1-2, with TRBD1 as a possible D gene (6 bases). This CDR3 spans 14 amino acids. V lost 6 bases and J 8 bases, leaving 19 bases between the germline ends. Germline V CDR1 and CDR2: MNHEY, SMNVEV (reference sequence). DNA for the CDR3: TGTGCCAGCAGATTAACCGGGGGCCAAACGGGCTACACCTTC. Its translation: CASRLTGGQTGYTF.

The genes are TRBV27 and TRBJ2-5, with TRBD2 matching over 16 bases. Looked up from germline, CDR1 is MNHEY and CDR2 is SMNVEV (reference sequence). CDR3 length: 20 amino acids. The V segment lost 5 bases and the J segment 5 bases; nucleotides outside the gene matches: 17. CDR3 bases: TGTGCCAGCAGTCCCAGGTGGGGACTAGCGGGAGGGCCTTTTGAGGAGACCCAGTACTTC. Translating gives CASSPRWGLAGGPFEETQYF.

This chain uses TRBV6-5 with TRBJ2-3; D ambiguous. CDR1 and CDR2 from the germline V gene are MNHEY and SVGAGI. The CDR3 is 13 amino acids. V dropped 6 bases and J dropped 4 bases, with 11 bases sitting between them. The CDR3 is CASSPVVADTQYF. The DNA for the CDR3 is TGTGCCAGCAGCCCGGTGGTTGCAGATACGCAGTATTTT.

The chain links TRBV11-1 to TRBJ2-3; 8 positions agree with TRBD1. The CDR3 runs 16 residues. Germline V gene data show CDR1 as SGHAT and CDR2 as FQDESV (reference sequence). Unmatched junction bases numbered 9, after V lost 3 bases and J lost 4 bases. CDR3 sequence reads: CASSFPETGGPDTQYF. CDR3 nucleotides: TGTGCCAGCAGCTTTCCGGAAACAGGGGGGCCAGATACGCAGTATTTT.

This chain joins TRBV21-1 and TRBJ2-4. TRBV21-1 is a pseudogene. The length of the CDR3 is 17 residues. CDR3 coding DNA: TGTGCCAGCAGCGTCTTCATAGCTACAGCAAGAAAAAACATTCAGTACTTC. It yields the protein CASSVFIATARKNIQYF.

The chain uses TRBV9 and TRBJ2-1; tentatively, D is TRBD2 (6 bases). The CDR3 spans 16 residues. The germline V gene has CDR1 SGDLS and CDR2 YYNGEE. Trimming shortened V by 0 bases and J by 2 bases, and 12 bases separated the two germline ends. CDR3 DNA: TGTGCCAGCAGCGTAGTGGAGGGCCCCCCCTACAATGAGCAGTTCTTC. Translating gives CASSVVEGPPYNEQFF.

This clone was recorded only once. The chain has TRBV18 and TRBJ2-3; D is perhaps TRBD1 (6 bases). This CDR3 contains 18 residues. Per germline, CDR1 KGHSH and CDR2 LQKENI. Trimming took 1 base from V and 1 from J, leaving 18 bases between them. The CDR3, as DNA: TGTGCCAGCTCACCACAGGATTTAGGGGGACACCGCACAGATACGCAGTATTTT. It codes for CASSPQDLGGHRTDTQYF.

The chain is built from TRBV19 and TRBJ1-5; D not resolved. Trimming took 3 bases from V and 5 from J, leaving 14 bases between them. The length of the CDR3 is 15 residues. CDR1 is LNHDA, CDR2 SQIVND, per germline (reference sequence). The CDR3 loop reads CASSIWVGEDQPQHF. The CDR3 nucleotides read TGTGCCAGTAGTATTTGGGTCGGTGAAGATCAGCCCCAGCATTTT.

V and J are TRBV4-1 and TRBJ1-2; 7 bases agree with TRBD1. V dropped 3 bases and J dropped 3; count of bases not matched to a gene: 10. This CDR3 spans 16 amino acids. Germline CDR1 and CDR2: MGHRA and YSYEKL. CDR3 DNA: TGCGCCAGCAGCCAGGTTCGACAGGGAGCTGACTATGGCTACACCTTC. Its translation: CASSQVRQGADYGYTF.

The J gene is TRBJ2-7, the V gene TRBV19, with TRBD2 matching 9 bases. CDR1 is LNHDA, CDR2 SQIVND, per germline (reference sequence). CDR3 size: 15 residues. Germline trimming cut 5 bases from V and 4 bases from J; bases unmatched to any gene: 9. The CDR3 loop reads CASSPAGGGNYEQYF. The DNA of the CDR3 is TGTGCCAGTAGTCCAGCGGGAGGAGGGAATTACGAGCAGTACTTC.

CDR3 sequence: CASSPPGTESLTSSAFF. The DNA of the CDR3 is TGTGCCAGCAGCCCCCCAGGGACAGAAAGCCTAACATCGTCGGCTTTCTTT. The chain recombines TRBV4-2 with TRBJ1-1; 7 bases are shared with TRBD1. The CDR3 loop spans 17 amino acids. Germline assignment: CDR1 LGHNA and CDR2 YNFKEQ. The junction had 22 bases not matched to a gene; V was cut back by 4 bases and J by 11 bases.

The V and J genes are TRBV29-1 and TRBJ1-1; TRBD1 matches at 7 bases. This CDR3 is built from 12 residues. CDR1 and CDR2 (germline): SQVTM, ANQGSEA. V gave up 6 bases and J gave up 6 bases; unmatched junction bases: 7. The chain's CDR3 is CSVARQGSEAFF. The CDR3 DNA is TGCAGCGTCGCTCGACAGGGTTCTGAAGCTTTCTTT.

This clone came up once. The J gene is TRBJ2-5, the V gene TRBV4-2; D is unclear. Trimming removed 5 bases from V and 5 bases from J, with 12 bases in between. Germline V gene data show CDR1 as LGHNA and CDR2 as YNFKEQ. This CDR3 is 13 amino acids long. The CDR3 spells CASSLWTGETQYF. CDR3 nucleotides: TGTGCCAGCAGCTTGTGGACCGGGGAGACCCAGTACTTC.

The gene calls are TRBV7-9 and TRBJ2-1; a possible D gene is TRBD1 (5 bases). CDR3 length equals 12 residues. Trimming cost V 5 bases and J 8 bases, with 10 bases left between them. Germline CDR1 is SEHNR and CDR2 is FQNEAQ (reference sequence). The CDR3 spells CASSPGFYEQFF. The CDR3 DNA reads as TGTGCCAGCAGCCCAGGGTTTTATGAGCAGTTCTTC.

The chain joins TRBV4-1 to TRBJ2-7; 14 bases line up with TRBD2. Unmatched junction bases numbered 3, after V lost 5 bases and J lost 3 bases. The CDR3 consists of 15 residues. Germline V gene data show CDR1 as MGHRA and CDR2 as YSYEKL. CDR3 coding DNA: TGCGCCAGCAGCGGGACTAGCGGGAGTAGCTACGAGCAGTACTTC. Protein product: CASSGTSGSSYEQYF.